This T cell receptor beta chain was captured by sequencing in a study of T cells expressing NK-cell markers. Across the study: All TCR beta repertoires analysed originated from sorted CD3+CD56+NKG2C+, CD3+CD56+NKG2C- and CD3+CD56-NKG2C+ T cells.

The length of the CDR3 is 18 residues. CDR1 and CDR2 from the germline V gene are SGHAT and FQNNGV. Scientists made TCR beta cDNA using 5'RACE template switching with UMIs. After re-calling the 5' RACE reads, TCRdb lists one entry per CDR3 protein, DNA absent. This table lists more than 400,000 distinct CDR3 sequences. The chain has TRBV11-2 and TRBJ1-6. The sample consisted of blood T cells: a sorted CD56 or NKG2C T cell subset, CD4+ or CD8+ T cells, or bulk PBMC T cells (not recorded which). This TCR came from a woman between 18 and 75 years old in good health. The chain's CDR3 is CASSLVGGGSSYNSPLHF.